These 8 T cell receptor beta chains share one sample of origin, sequenced in a study of cytomegalovirus exposure and HLA in healthy donors. This PCR relied on a set of 60 Vbeta primers and 13 Jbeta primers. Some clones are missing from TCRdb's copy, which holds only in-frame ones; the method was immunoSEQ multiplex PCR. The data contain 130,000 or so clones, around 65% of them seen just once; the ten biggest clones take up 5.5% to 7.5%. The sequencing sample was made of PBMCs. These receptors all stem from a woman aged 55-69 years in good health and CMV-seronegative.

The V gene is TRBV19, the J gene TRBJ2-2, with 9 bases that match TRBD1. CDR3 size: 14 residues. The junction had 4 bases not matched to a gene; V was cut back by 7 bases and J by 4 bases. The germline V gene has CDR1 LNHDA and CDR2 SQIVND (reference sequence). In DNA form, the CDR3 reads TGTGCCAGTACCCTGACAGGGGGCACCGGGGAGCTGTTTTTT. This translates into CASTLTGGTGELFF.

The chain has TRBV7-2 and TRBJ2-7; 7 nucleotides agree with TRBD1. The CDR3 contains 15 residues. Germline V gene lookup returns CDR1 SGHTA and CDR2 FQGNSA. The junction had 5 bases not matched to a gene; V was cut back by 1 base and J by 2 bases. The CDR3 sequence: CASSLGMTGTYEQYF. CDR3 bases: TGTGCCAGCAGCTTAGGTATGACAGGGACCTACGAGCAGTACTTC.

This chain links TRBV14 with TRBJ2-5, with 7 bases identical to TRBD1. The end of the DNA aligns better with TRBJ2-7, so the J call may be wrong. Germline V gives CDR1 SGHDN, CDR2 FVKESK. There are 13 residues in the CDR3. Here the CDR3 reads CASSQVRGSEQYF. Here the CDR3 DNA reads TGTGCCAGCAGCCAAGTCAGGGGGTCCGAGCAGTACTTC.

The rearrangement uses TRBV18 and TRBJ2-5; D is perhaps TRBD1 (5 bases). Germline CDR1 and CDR2: KGHSH and LQKENI. V was trimmed by 3 bases and J by 0 bases, leaving 11 bases between them. The CDR3 covers 15 residues. Here the CDR3 reads CASSPLPDNQETQYF. The CDR3 nucleotides are TGTGCCAGCTCACCGCTACCGGACAACCAAGAGACCCAGTACTTC.

The genes are TRBV2 and TRBJ2-6, with 9 bases aligning to TRBD1. Trimming cost V 8 bases and J 2 bases; bases outside gene matches: 4. Germline V CDR1 and CDR2: SNHLY, FYNNEI. The CDR3 totals 15 residues. The CDR3 sequence is CASGRTGAGANVLTF. DNA of the CDR3: TGTGCCAGCGGTCGGACAGGGGCTGGGGCCAACGTCCTGACTTTC.

This sequence joins TRBV6-6 and TRBJ1-1; tentatively, D is TRBD1 (5 bases). The CDR3 loop spans 16 amino acids. Deletions cut 6 bases from V and 5 bases from J, with 22 bases between. Germline values: CDR1 MNHNY, CDR2 SVGAGI (reference sequence). The CDR3 region has the DNA TGTGCCAGCAGCCTCGTAAGGGGCTTACGGCGGACTGAAGCTTTCTTT. As protein: CASSLVRGLRRTEAFF.

The chain joins TRBV7-6 to TRBJ2-7; D remains ambiguous. Per the germline V gene, CDR1 is SGHVS and CDR2 is FNYEAQ. V dropped 1 base and J dropped 6 bases, with 7 bases sitting between them. The length of the CDR3 is 12 residues. Written as DNA, the CDR3 is TGTGCCAGCAGCTTAGGGCCGGGCGAGCAGTACTTC. Amino acid sequence: CASSLGPGEQYF. Using reference TRBV7-6 and TRBJ2-7 for the parts outside the CDR3, the full variable domain is GAGVSQSPRYKVTKRGQDVALRCDPISGHVSLYWYRQALGQGPEFLTYFNYEAQQDKSGLPNDRFSAERPEGSISTLTIQRTEQRDSAMYRCASSLGPGEQYFGPGTRLTVT.

This chain links TRBV2 with TRBJ2-7; no clear D. The end of the DNA is better explained by TRBJ2-5, so the J call may be wrong. This CDR3 spans 12 amino acids. Germline V gene lookup returns CDR1 SNHLY and CDR2 FYNNEI. CDR3 in DNA: TGTGCCAGCAGTGAAGCGCCGGAGACCCAGTACTTC. Its protein product is CASSEAPETQYF.